This paragraph reports one T cell receptor beta chain. Its target is not known. The CDR3 loop spans 15 amino acids. With V trimmed by 2 bases and J by 2 bases, 5 bases remained unmatched. The germline V gene has CDR1 KGHSH and CDR2 LQKENI. The source of the sample is a study of vaccination effects on CD4 cells after COVID-19. Within the ViraFEST assay, antigen-specific CD4+ T cells underwent expansion with viral peptide pools prior to sequencing. Researchers isolated CD4+ T cells once roughly ten days of culture had elapsed. Vaccinees lacked prior SARS-CoV-2 infection and tested negative for nucleocapsid antibodies. Using immunoSEQ multiplex PCR, the repertoire was profiled, and TCRdb retains in-frame clones only, with some absent. The table includes 25,000 to 30,000 clones, around three quarters detected once.

The sequencing used CD4+ T cells from PBMCs cultured with HCoV-NL63 spike peptides, collected before COVID-19 vaccination. The chain carries TRBV18 and TRBJ1-1; 7 bases fit TRBD1. This receptor was identified in a human donor who received a COVID-19 vaccine. CDR3 amino acids: CASSPVQGSNTEAFF. The CDR3 region has the DNA TGTGCCAGCTCACCAGTACAGGGGAGTAACACTGAAGCTTTCTTT.